This T cell receptor beta chain was sequenced for a study of immune evolution from preneoplasia to lung adenocarcinoma. Per germline, CDR1 SGHKS and CDR2 YYEKEE (reference sequence). Trimming removed 0 bases from V and 0 bases from J, with 8 bases in between. The CDR3 loop spans 15 amino acids. After pathologic assessment, macro-dissection selected premalignant or tumor cells for extraction. Clones were read by immunoSEQ multiplex PCR, and TCRdb kept only the in-frame ones, dropping some. The sample includes around 6,000 clones, around 85% of them seen just once. The TCR comes from a person aged 50 to 70 with lung adenocarcinoma. The J gene is TRBJ2-3, the V gene TRBV5-5; D gene ambiguous. The material sequenced was FFPE invasive lung adenocarcinoma tissue. CDR3 sequence: CASSLGDTSTDTQYF. The CDR3 bases are TGTGCCAGCAGCTTGGGTGACACCAGCACAGATACGCAGTATTTT.